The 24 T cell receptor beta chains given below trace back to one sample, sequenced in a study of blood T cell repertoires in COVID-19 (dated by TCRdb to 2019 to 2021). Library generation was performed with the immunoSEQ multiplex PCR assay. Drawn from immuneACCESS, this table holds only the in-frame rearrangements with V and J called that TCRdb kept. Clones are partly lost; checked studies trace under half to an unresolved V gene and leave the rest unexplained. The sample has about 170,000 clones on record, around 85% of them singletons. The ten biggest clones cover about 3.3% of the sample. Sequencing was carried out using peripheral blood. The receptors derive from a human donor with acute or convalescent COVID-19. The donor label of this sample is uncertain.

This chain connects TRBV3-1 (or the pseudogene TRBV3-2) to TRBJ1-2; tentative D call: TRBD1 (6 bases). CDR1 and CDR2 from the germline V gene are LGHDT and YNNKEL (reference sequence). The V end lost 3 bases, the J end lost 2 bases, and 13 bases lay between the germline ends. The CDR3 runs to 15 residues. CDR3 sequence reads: CASSHHPGANYGYTF. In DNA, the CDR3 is TGTGCCAGCAGCCATCACCCAGGGGCCAACTATGGCTACACCTTC.

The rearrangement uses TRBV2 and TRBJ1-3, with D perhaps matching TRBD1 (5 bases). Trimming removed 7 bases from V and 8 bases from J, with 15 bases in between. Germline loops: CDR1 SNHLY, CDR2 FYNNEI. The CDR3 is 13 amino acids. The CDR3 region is CASKPSREDTIYF. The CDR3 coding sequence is TGTGCCAGCAAGCCATCCAGGGAGGACACCATATATTTT.

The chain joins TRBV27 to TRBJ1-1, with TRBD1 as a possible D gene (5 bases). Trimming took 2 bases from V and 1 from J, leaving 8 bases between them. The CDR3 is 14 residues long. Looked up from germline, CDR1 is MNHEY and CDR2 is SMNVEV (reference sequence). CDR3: CASSLRGTNTEAFF. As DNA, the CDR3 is TGTGCCAGCAGTTTACGGGGGACGAACACTGAAGCTTTCTTT.

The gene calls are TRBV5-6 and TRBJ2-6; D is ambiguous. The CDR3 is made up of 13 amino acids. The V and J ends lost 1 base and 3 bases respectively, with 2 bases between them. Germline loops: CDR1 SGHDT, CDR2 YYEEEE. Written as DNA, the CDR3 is TGTGCCAGCAGCTTGCATGGGGCCAACGTCCTGACTTTC. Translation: CASSLHGANVLTF. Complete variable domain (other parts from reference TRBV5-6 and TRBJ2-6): DAGVTQSPTHLIKTRGQQVTLRCSPKSGHDTVSWYQQALGQGPQFIFQYYEEEERQRGNFPDRFSGHQFPNYSSELNVNALLLGDSALYLCASSLHGANVLTFGAGSRLTVL.

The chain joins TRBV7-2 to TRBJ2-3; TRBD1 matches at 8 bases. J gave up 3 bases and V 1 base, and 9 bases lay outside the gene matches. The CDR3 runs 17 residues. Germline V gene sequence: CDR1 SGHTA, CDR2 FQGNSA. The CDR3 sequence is CASSLVGQGARTDTQYF. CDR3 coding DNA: TGTGCCAGCAGCTTAGTTGGGCAGGGGGCGCGGACAGATACGCAGTATTTT.

The CDR3 is CASSDQPGGTEAFF. CDR3 sequence (DNA): TGTGCCAGCAGTGACCAACCGGGGGGCACTGAAGCTTTCTTT. J is TRBJ1-1 and V is TRBV6-4; tentative D call: TRBD1 (5 bases). V dropped 2 bases and J dropped 4 bases, with 11 bases sitting between them. CDR3 length: 14 residues. In germline, CDR1 is MRHNA, CDR2 SNTAGT.

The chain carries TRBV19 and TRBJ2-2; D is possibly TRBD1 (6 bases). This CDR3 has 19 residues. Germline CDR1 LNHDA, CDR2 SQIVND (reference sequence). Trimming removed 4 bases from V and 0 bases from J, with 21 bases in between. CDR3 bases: TGTGCCAGTAGTACGAAATTCGGACAGTTATTCGCGAACACCGGGGAGCTGTTTTTT. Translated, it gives CASSTKFGQLFANTGELFF.

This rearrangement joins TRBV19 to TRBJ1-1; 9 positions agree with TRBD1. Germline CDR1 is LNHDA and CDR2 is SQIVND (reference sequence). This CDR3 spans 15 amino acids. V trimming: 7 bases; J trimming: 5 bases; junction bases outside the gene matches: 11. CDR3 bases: TGTGCCAGTATGGCCCGACAGGGGGGGTGGACTGAAGCTTTCTTT. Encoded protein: CASMARQGGWTEAFF.

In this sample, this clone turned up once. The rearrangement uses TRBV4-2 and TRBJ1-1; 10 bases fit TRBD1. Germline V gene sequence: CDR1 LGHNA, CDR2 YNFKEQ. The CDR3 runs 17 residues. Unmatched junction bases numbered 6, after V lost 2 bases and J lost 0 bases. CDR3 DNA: TGTGCCAGCAGCCAATCCGGGACAGGGGACCTGAACACTGAAGCTTTCTTT. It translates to CASSQSGTGDLNTEAFF.

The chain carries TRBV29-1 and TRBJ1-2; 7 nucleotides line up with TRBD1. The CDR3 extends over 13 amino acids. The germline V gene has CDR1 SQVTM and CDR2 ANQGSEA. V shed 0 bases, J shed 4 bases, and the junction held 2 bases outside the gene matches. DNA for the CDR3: TGCAGCGTTGAAGACAGGGGGGCCTATGGCTACACCTTC. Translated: CSVEDRGAYGYTF.

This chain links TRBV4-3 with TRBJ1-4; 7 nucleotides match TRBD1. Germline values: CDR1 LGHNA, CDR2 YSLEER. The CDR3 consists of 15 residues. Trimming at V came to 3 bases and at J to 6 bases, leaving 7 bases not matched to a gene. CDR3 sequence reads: CASSQVGGKHEKLFF. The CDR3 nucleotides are TGCGCCAGCAGCCAGGTAGGGGGCAAGCATGAAAAACTGTTTTTT.

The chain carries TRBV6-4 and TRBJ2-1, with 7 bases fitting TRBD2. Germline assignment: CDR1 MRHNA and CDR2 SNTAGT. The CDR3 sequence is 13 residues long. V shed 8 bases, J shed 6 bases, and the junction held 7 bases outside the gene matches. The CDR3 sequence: CASSQSGGNEQFF. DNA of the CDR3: TGTGCCAGCTCTCAATCGGGGGGCAATGAGCAGTTCTTC.

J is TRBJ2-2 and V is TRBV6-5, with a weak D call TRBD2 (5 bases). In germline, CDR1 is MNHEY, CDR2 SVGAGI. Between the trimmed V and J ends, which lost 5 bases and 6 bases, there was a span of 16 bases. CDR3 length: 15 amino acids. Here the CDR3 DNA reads TGTGCCAGCAGTCTCGCTAGCCCCGGCTCCGGGGAGCTGTTTTTT. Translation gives CASSLASPGSGELFF.

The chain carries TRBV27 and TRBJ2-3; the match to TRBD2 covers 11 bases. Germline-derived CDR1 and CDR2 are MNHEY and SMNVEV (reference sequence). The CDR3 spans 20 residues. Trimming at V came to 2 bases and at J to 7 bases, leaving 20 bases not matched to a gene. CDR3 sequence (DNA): TGTGCCAGCAGTTTACCATCGGCTAGCGGGGGGCTATACGGGATCAATACGCAGTATTTT. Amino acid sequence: CASSLPSASGGLYGINTQYF.

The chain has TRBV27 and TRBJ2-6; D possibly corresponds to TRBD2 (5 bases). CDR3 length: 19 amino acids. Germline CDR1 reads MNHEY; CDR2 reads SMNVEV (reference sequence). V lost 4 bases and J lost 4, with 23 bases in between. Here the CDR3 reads CASSSWKIRGSLGANVLTF. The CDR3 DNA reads TGTGCCAGCAGTTCTTGGAAGATCAGAGGGTCCCTGGGGGCCAACGTCCTGACTTTC.

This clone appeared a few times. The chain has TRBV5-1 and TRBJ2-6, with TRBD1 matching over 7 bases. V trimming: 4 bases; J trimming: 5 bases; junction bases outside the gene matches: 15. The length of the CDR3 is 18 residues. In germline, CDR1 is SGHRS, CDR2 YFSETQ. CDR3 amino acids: CASSPRQGTDTRANVLTF. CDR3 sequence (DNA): TGCGCCAGCAGCCCCCGACAGGGTACCGATACCAGGGCCAACGTCCTGACTTTC.

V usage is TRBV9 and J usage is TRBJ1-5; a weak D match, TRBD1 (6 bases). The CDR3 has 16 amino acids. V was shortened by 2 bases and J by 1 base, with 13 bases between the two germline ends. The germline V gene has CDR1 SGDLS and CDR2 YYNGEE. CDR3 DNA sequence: TGTGCCAGCAGCGTCGACAGGTCCAGGAGCAATCAGCCCCAGCATTTT. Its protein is CASSVDRSRSNQPQHF.

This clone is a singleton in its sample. Here the CDR3 reads CASSLMGEALAEAFF. Here the CDR3 DNA reads TGCGCCAGCAGCTTAATGGGGGAGGCGTTAGCTGAAGCTTTCTTT. The chain has TRBV5-1 and TRBJ1-1, with D possibly being TRBD1 (5 bases). Germline assignment: CDR1 SGHRS and CDR2 YFSETQ. CDR3 length: 15 amino acids. V lost 2 bases to trimming and J lost 6 bases, with 17 bases between them.

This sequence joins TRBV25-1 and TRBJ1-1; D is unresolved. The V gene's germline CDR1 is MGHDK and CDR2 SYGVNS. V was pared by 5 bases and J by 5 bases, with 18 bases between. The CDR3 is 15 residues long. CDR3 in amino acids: CASSTPKLGRTEAFF. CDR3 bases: TGTGCCAGCAGTACCCCCAAGCTGGGGAGGACTGAAGCTTTCTTT.

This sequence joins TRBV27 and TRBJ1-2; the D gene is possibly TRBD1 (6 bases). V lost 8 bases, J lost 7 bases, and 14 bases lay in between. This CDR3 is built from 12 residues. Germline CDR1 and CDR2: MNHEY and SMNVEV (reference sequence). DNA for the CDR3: TGTGCCAGCTATGGACAGAACAGTGGCTACACCTTC. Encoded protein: CASYGQNSGYTF.

As DNA, the CDR3 is TGTGCCAGCAGCCCTAGGACAGCCAGCACTGAAGCTTTCTTT. Its protein product is CASSPRTASTEAFF. The chain carries TRBV11-2 and TRBJ1-1, with a weak D call TRBD1 (6 bases). The CDR3 extends over 14 amino acids. The V gene's germline CDR1 is SGHAT and CDR2 FQNNGV. V was clipped by 5 bases and J by 4 bases, with 14 bases between them. The full variable domain, rest sourced from reference TRBV11-2 and TRBJ1-1, is EAGVAQSPRYKIIEKRQSVAFWCNPISGHATLYWYQQILGQGPKLLIQFQNNGVVDDSQLPKDRFSAERLKGVDSTLKIQPAKLEDSAVYLCASSPRTASTEAFFGQGTRLTVV.

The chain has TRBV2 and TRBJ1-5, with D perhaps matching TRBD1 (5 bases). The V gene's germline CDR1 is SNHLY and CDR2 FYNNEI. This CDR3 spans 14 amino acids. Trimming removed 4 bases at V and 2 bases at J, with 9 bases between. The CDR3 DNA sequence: TGTGCCAGCAGTGCCAGGGTAGGCAATCAGCCCCAGCATTTT. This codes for CASSARVGNQPQHF.

The DNA of the CDR3 is TGTGCCAGCAGCGACCGGGACAGCCTCTCCTACGAGCAGTACTTC. Translation: CASSDRDSLSYEQYF. The gene calls are TRBV7-2 and TRBJ2-7; 7 bases fit TRBD1. This CDR3 comprises 15 residues. Per the germline V gene, CDR1 is SGHTA and CDR2 is FQGNSA. The ends lost 5 bases at V and 0 bases at J; junction bases unmatched: 7.

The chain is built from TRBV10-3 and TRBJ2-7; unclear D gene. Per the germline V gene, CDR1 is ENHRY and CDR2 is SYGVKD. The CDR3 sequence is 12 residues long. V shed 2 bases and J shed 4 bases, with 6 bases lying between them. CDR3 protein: CAISEIQYEQYF. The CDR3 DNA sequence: TGTGCCATCAGTGAGATTCAATACGAGCAGTACTTC.